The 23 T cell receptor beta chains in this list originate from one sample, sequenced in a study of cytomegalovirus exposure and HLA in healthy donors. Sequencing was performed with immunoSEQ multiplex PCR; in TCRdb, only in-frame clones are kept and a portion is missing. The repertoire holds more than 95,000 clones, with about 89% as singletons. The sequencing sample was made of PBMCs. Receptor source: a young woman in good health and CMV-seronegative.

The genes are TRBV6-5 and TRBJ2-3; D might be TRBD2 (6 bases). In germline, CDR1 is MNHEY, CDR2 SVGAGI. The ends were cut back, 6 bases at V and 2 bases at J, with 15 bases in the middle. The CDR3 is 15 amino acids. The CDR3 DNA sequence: TGTGCCAGCAGATCGGGACTCAGATACACAGATACGCAGTATTTT. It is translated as CASRSGLRYTDTQYF.

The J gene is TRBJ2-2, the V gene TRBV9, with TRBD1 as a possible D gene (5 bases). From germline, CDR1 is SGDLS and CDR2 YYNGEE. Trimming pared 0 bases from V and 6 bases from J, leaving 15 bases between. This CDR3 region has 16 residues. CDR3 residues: CASSVAGASHPGELFF. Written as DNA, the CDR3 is TGTGCCAGCAGCGTAGCTGGGGCTAGTCACCCCGGGGAGCTGTTTTTT.

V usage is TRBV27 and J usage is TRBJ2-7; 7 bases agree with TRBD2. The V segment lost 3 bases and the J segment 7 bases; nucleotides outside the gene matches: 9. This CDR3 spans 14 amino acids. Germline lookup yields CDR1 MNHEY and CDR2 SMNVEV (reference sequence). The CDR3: CASSFAGVVGEQYF. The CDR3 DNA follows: TGTGCCAGCAGTTTCGCGGGGGTGGTTGGGGAGCAGTACTTC.

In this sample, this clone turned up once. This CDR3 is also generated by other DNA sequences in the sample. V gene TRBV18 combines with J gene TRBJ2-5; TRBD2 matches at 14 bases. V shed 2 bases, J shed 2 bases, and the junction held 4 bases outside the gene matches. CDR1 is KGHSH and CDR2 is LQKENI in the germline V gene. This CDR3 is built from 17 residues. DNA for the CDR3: TGTGCCAGCTCACCAGGGACTAGCGGGAGCGGTCAAGAGACCCAGTACTTC. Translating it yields CASSPGTSGSGQETQYF.

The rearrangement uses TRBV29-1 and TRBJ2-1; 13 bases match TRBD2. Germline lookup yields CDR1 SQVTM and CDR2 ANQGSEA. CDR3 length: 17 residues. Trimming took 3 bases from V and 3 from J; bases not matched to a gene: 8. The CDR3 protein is CSVEPWTSGRGYNEQFF. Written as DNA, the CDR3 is TGCAGCGTTGAGCCATGGACTAGCGGGAGAGGCTACAATGAGCAGTTCTTC.

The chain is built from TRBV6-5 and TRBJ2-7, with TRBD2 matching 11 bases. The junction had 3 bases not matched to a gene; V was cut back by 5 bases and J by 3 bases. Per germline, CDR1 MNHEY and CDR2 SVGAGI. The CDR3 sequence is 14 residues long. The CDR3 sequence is CASSDGTSGYEQYF. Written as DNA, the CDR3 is TGTGCCAGCAGTGATGGGACTAGCGGCTACGAGCAGTACTTC.

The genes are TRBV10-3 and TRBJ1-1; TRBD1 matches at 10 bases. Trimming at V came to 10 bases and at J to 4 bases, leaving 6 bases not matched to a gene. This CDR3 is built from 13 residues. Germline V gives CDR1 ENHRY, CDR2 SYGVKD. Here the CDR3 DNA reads TGTGCCAACCGACAGGGGGCTGGCACTGAAGCTTTCTTT. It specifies CANRQGAGTEAFF.

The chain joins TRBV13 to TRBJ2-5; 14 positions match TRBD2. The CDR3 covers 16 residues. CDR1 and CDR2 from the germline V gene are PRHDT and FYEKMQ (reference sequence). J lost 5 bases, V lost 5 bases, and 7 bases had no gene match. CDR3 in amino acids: CASSLGLAGGLETQYF. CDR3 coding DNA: TGTGCCAGCAGCCTCGGACTAGCGGGAGGTCTGGAGACCCAGTACTTC.

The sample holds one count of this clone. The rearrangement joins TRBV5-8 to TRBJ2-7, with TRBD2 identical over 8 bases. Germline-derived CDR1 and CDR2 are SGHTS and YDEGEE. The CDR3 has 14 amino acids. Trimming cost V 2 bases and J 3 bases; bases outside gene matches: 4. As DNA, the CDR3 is TGTGCCAGCAGCTTTAGCGGGACGGGCTACGAGCAGTACTTC. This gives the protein CASSFSGTGYEQYF. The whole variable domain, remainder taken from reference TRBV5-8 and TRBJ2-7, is EAGVTQSPTHLIKTRGQQATLRCSPISGHTSVYWYQQALGLGLQFLLWYDEGEERNRGNFPPRFSGRQFPNYSSELNVNALELEDSALYLCASSFSGTGYEQYFGPGTRLTVT.

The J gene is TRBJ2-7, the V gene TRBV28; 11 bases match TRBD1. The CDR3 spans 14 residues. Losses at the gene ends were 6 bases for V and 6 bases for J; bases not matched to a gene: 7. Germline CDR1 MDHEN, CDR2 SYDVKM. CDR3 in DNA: TGTGCCAGCAGCCTTGGACAGGGGGCTGGCGAGCAGTACTTC. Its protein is CASSLGQGAGEQYF.

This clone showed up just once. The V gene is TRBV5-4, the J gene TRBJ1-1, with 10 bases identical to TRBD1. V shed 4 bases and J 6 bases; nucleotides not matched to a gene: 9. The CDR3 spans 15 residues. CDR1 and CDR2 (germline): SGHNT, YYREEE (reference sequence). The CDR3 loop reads CASSLETGGISEAFF. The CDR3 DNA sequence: TGTGCCAGCAGCCTGGAGACAGGGGGCATATCTGAAGCTTTCTTT.

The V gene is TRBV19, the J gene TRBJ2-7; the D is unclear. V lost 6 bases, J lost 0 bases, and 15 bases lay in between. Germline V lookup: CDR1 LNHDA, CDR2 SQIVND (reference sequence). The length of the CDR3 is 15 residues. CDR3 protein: CASSMTLANSYEQYF. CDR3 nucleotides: TGTGCCAGTAGCATGACACTCGCCAACTCCTACGAGCAGTACTTC. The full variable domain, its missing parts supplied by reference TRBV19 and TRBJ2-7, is DGGITQSPKYLFRKEGQNVTLSCEQNLNHDAMYWYRQDPGQGLRLIYYSQIVNDFQKGDIAEGYSVSREKKESFPLTVTSAQKNPTAFYLCASSMTLANSYEQYFGPGTRLTVT.

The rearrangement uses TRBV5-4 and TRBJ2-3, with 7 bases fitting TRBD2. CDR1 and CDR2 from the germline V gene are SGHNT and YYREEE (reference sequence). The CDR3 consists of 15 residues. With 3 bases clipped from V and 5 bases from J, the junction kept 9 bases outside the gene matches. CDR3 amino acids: CASSSWGRGGDTQYF. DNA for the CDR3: TGTGCCAGCAGCTCGTGGGGGAGGGGCGGAGATACGCAGTATTTT.

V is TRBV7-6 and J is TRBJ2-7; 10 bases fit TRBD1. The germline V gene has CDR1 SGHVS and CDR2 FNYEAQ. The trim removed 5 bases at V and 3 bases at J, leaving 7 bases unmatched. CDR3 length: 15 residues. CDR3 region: CASSLGQGGNYEQYF. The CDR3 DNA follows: TGTGCCAGCAGCCTCGGACAGGGGGGGAACTACGAGCAGTACTTC.

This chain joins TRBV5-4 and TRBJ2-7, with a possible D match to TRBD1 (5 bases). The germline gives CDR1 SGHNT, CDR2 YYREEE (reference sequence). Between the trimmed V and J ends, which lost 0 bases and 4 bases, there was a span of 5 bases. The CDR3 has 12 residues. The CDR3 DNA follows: TGTGCCAGCAGCTTGGACAGGTACGAGCAGTACTTC. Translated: CASSLDRYEQYF.

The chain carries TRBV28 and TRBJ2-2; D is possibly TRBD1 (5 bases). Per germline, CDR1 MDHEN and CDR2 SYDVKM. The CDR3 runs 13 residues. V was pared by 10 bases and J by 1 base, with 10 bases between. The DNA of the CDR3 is TGTGCCACCCAGCAGGGGAACACCGGGGAGCTGTTTTTT. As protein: CATQQGNTGELFF.

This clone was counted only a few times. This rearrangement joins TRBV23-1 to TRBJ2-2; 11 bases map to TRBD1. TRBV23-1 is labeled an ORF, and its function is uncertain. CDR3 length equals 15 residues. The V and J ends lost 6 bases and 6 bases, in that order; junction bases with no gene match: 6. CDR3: CASRPGQGAAGELFF. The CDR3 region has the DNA TGCGCCAGCAGGCCCGGACAGGGGGCGGCCGGGGAGCTGTTTTTT.

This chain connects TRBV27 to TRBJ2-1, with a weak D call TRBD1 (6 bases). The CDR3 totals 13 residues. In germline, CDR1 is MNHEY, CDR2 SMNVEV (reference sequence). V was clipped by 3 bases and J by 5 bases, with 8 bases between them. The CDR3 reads CASSLTGDNEQFF. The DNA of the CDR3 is TGTGCCAGCAGTTTGACAGGAGACAATGAGCAGTTCTTC.

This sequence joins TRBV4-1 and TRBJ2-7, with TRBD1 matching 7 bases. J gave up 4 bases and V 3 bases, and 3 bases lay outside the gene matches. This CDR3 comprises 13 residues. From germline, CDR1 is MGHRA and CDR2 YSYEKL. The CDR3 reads CASSQIRGYEQYF. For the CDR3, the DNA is TGCGCCAGCAGCCAGATCAGGGGGTACGAGCAGTACTTC.

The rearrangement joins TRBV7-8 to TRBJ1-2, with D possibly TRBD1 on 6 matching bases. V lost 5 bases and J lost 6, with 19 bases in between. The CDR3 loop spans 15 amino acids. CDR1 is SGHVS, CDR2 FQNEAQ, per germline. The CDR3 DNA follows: TGTGCCAGCAGCGCGTTCACCGGGACACAGAATGGCTACACCTTC. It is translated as CASSAFTGTQNGYTF.

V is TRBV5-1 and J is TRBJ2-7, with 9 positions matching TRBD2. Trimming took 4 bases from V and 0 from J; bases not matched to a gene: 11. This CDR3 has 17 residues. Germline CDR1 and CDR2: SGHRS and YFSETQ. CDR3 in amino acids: CASSPLGSGRFSYEQYF. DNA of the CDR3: TGCGCCAGCAGCCCCCTCGGGAGCGGGAGGTTCTCCTACGAGCAGTACTTC.

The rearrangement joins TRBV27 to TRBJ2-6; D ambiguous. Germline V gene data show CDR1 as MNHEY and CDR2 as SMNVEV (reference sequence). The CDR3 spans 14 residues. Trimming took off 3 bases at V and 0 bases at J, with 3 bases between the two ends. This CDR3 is CASSFFSGANVLTF. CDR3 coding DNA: TGTGCCAGCAGTTTCTTCTCTGGGGCCAACGTCCTGACTTTC.

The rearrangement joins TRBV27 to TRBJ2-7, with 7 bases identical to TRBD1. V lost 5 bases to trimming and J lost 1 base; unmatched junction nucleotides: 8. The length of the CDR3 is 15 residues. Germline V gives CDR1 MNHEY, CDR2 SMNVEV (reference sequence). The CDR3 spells CASSPQRDSSYEQYF. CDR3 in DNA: TGTGCCAGCAGTCCCCAGAGGGACAGTTCCTACGAGCAGTACTTC.